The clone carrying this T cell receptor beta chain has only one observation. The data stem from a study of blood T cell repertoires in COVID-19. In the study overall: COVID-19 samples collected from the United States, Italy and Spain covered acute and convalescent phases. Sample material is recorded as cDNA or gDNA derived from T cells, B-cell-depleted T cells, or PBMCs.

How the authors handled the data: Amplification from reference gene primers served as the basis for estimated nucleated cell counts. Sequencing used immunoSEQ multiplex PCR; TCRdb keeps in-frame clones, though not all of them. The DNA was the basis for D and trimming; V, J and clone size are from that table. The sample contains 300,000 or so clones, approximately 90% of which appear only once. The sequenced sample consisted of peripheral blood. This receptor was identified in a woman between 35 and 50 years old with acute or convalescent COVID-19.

CDR3 DNA sequence: TGTGCCACCAGTGATTTCCAGGGTCAGCCCCAGCATTTT. Translating it yields CATSDFQGQPQHF. The rearrangement joins TRBV24-1 to TRBJ1-5; D perhaps matches TRBD1 (5 bases). Between the trimmed V and J ends, which lost 1 base and 6 bases, there was a span of 6 bases. From germline, CDR1 is KGHDR and CDR2 SFDVKD. The CDR3 covers 13 residues.